The 19 T cell receptor beta chains given below trace back to one sample, sequenced in a study of identical twins. Each CDR3 protein gets one entry after TCRdb re-called the 5' RACE reads with MiXCR. The repertoire holds about 250,000 distinct CDR3 sequences, 7.5% seen once, with less than 6.5% in the top ten. The same data also contributed to another study, on yellow fever vaccine responses in identical twins.

The sample taken for sequencing was CD8+ T cells sorted from blood. These receptors came from a woman aged 18-29 years in good health.

This rearrangement joins TRBV13 to TRBJ2-1, with TRBD1 matching over 11 bases. The germline CDR1 and CDR2 sequences are PRHDT and FYEKMQ (reference sequence). The CDR3 totals 17 residues. The J segment lost 1 base and the V segment lost 5 bases, leaving 7 bases of the junction unmatched. The CDR3 protein is CASSLGQGAPSYNEQFF. CDR3 nucleotides: TGTGCCAGCAGCCTCGGACAGGGGGCGCCTTCCTACAATGAGCAGTTCTTC.

This clonotype was detected only a few times. The rearrangement joins TRBV24-1 to TRBJ2-7; 8 nucleotides align to TRBD2. The germline V gene encodes CDR1 KGHDR and CDR2 SFDVKD. The CDR3 extends over 15 amino acids. J lost 6 bases, V lost 7 bases, and 13 bases had no gene match. This CDR3 is CATSATGTSLSEQYF. The CDR3 region has the DNA TGTGCCACCAGCGCAACCGGGACTAGTCTATCCGAGCAGTACTTC.

At least ten counts were recorded for this clonotype. The chain recombines TRBV6-1 with TRBJ1-2; no clear D gene. Between the trimmed V and J ends, which lost 3 bases and 1 base, there was a span of 9 bases. The V gene's germline CDR1 is MNHNS and CDR2 SASEGT. The CDR3 totals 14 residues. The CDR3 reads CASSEGPDNYGYTF. The DNA of the CDR3 is TGTGCCAGCAGTGAGGGCCCCGATAACTATGGCTACACCTTC.

This clonotype was detected only a few times. This rearrangement joins TRBV12-3 or TRBV12-4 to TRBJ2-1; D gene ambiguous. Trimming left V 0 bases short and J 8 bases short, with 14 bases between. This CDR3 region has 15 residues. CDR3: CASSLARRPHDEQFF. The CDR3 DNA is TGTGCCAGCAGTTTAGCGCGCCGGCCTCACGATGAGCAGTTCTTC.

The chain recombines TRBV20-1 with TRBJ2-7; D may be TRBD1 (5 bases). Germline V gene data show CDR1 as DFQATT and CDR2 as SNEGSKA (reference sequence). The CDR3 runs 13 residues. Trimming pared 2 bases from V and 1 base from J, leaving 9 bases between. The CDR3 DNA sequence: TGCAGTGCTAGACAGGGTTATTCCTACGAGCAGTACTTC. Translating it yields CSARQGYSYEQYF.

This clonotype showed up many times. The chain recombines TRBV3-1 with TRBJ2-5, with 11 bases that match TRBD2. The CDR3 extends over 15 amino acids. The trim removed 1 base at V and 2 bases at J, leaving 0 bases unmatched. CDR1 is LGHDT, CDR2 YNNKEL, per germline (reference sequence). CDR3: CASSQGLAGQETQYF. DNA for the CDR3: TGTGCCAGCAGCCAAGGACTAGCGGGGCAAGAGACCCAGTACTTC.

This clonotype was seen ten or more times. V gene TRBV5-1 combines with J gene TRBJ2-3; D not certain. This CDR3 has 14 amino acids. The germline V gene encodes CDR1 SGHRS and CDR2 YFSETQ. Trimming removed 4 bases from V and 3 bases from J, with 12 bases in between. CDR3: CASSPTTGTDTQYF. The DNA for the CDR3 is TGCGCCAGCAGCCCCACGACTGGTACAGATACGCAGTATTTT.

This clonotype came up many times. The chain has TRBV4-2 and TRBJ2-2, with D maybe TRBD2 (5 bases). There are 16 residues in the CDR3. The V gene's germline CDR1 is LGHNA and CDR2 YNFKEQ. V was pared by 0 bases and J by 2 bases, with 10 bases between. In DNA, the CDR3 is TGTGCCAGCAGCCAAGATAGAGGGTTAAACACCGGGGAGCTGTTTTTT. Protein: CASSQDRGLNTGELFF.

This clonotype was detected many times. The chain couples TRBV16 to TRBJ2-1; TRBD2 matches 8 bases. Losses at the gene ends were 0 bases for V and 9 bases for J; bases not matched to a gene: 7. Per the germline V gene, CDR1 is KGHSY and CDR2 is FQNENV. The CDR3 loop spans 15 amino acids. In nucleotides, the CDR3 is TGTGCCAGCAGCCAATCGGGACTAGTTTTAGGTGAGCAGTTCTTC. Its protein product is CASSQSGLVLGEQFF.

The V call is TRBV9, the J call TRBJ2-1; 11 positions match TRBD2. Germline CDR1 and CDR2: SGDLS and YYNGEE. Unmatched junction bases numbered 4, after V lost 0 bases and J lost 8 bases. The CDR3 has 15 amino acids. CDR3 sequence (DNA): TGTGCCAGCAGCGTAGTTAGCGGGAGGGGGTATGAGCAGTTCTTC. Translated, it gives CASSVVSGRGYEQFF. Based on the CDR3 plus reference TRBV9 and TRBJ2-1, the full variable domain is DSGVTQTPKHLITATGQRVTLRCSPRSGDLSVYWYQQSLDQGLQFLIQYYNGEERAKGNILERFSAQQFPDLHSELNLSSLELGDSALYFCASSVVSGRGYEQFFGPGTRLTVL.

The rearrangement links TRBV13 to TRBJ2-7; 8 bases align to TRBD1. The CDR3 loop spans 14 amino acids. With 3 bases clipped from V and 3 bases from J, the junction kept 4 bases outside the gene matches. From germline, CDR1 is PRHDT and CDR2 FYEKMQ (reference sequence). The CDR3 bases are TGTGCCAGCAGCTTGGACAGGGCCAACTACGAGCAGTACTTC. It is translated as CASSLDRANYEQYF.

This clonotype was picked up a small number of times. The rearrangement uses TRBV20-1 and TRBJ2-7; 7 bases are shared with TRBD2. The germline CDR1 and CDR2 sequences are DFQATT and SNEGSKA (reference sequence). V was clipped by 3 bases and J by 6 bases; unmatched bases: 14. The CDR3 has 15 residues. This chain's CDR3 is CSASSVAGEIGEQYF. In DNA form, the CDR3 reads TGCAGTGCTAGTTCGGTGGCGGGAGAGATAGGCGAGCAGTACTTC.

The sample holds a few counts of this clonotype. The rearrangement uses TRBV2 and TRBJ2-3, with D unresolved. CDR1 is SNHLY and CDR2 is FYNNEI in the germline V gene. The CDR3 is made up of 18 amino acids. Trimming removed 4 bases from V and 0 bases from J, with 20 bases in between. CDR3 sequence reads: CASSVLVSVDQSTDTQYF. CDR3 sequence (DNA): TGTGCCAGCAGTGTTCTAGTATCGGTTGACCAAAGCACAGATACGCAGTATTTT.

This chain connects TRBV7-2 to TRBJ2-4; the D is unclear. The V gene lost 5 bases and the J gene lost 0 bases, with 14 bases spanning the gap. Germline V gene sequence: CDR1 SGHTA, CDR2 FQGNSA. The CDR3 length is 16 residues. The CDR3 DNA sequence: TGTGCCAGCAGCCCCGACAAATCACTAGCCAAAAACATTCAGTACTTC. Translated, it gives CASSPDKSLAKNIQYF.

This clonotype was detected ten times or more. CDR3: CSVVSTNTGELFF. CDR3 in DNA: TGCAGCGTTGTTTCCACGAACACCGGGGAGCTGTTTTTT. The chain links TRBV29-1 to TRBJ2-2; D remains ambiguous. The germline V gene has CDR1 SQVTM and CDR2 ANQGSEA. This CDR3 spans 13 amino acids. The V and J ends lost 4 bases and 0 bases respectively, with 6 bases between them.

V usage is TRBV7-9 and J usage is TRBJ1-1; D is unresolved. V lost 2 bases to trimming and J lost 3 bases, with 10 bases between them. The CDR3 has 14 residues. CDR1 and CDR2 from the germline V gene are SEHNR and FQNEAQ (reference sequence). The CDR3 region is CASSLPVFDTEAFF. DNA of the CDR3: TGTGCCAGCAGCTTACCGGTTTTCGACACTGAAGCTTTCTTT.

Only a few counts were recorded for this clonotype. The CDR3 here is CASSVDTGGYLETQYF. The CDR3, as DNA: TGTGCCAGCAGTGTGGATACGGGGGGCTATCTGGAGACCCAGTACTTC. J is TRBJ2-5 and V is TRBV5-4; tentatively, D is TRBD2 (7 bases). V lost 5 bases, J lost 5 bases, and 22 bases lay in between. Germline CDR1 reads SGHNT; CDR2 reads YYREEE (reference sequence). The CDR3 has 16 residues.

This clonotype has just a few counts. This chain links TRBV19 with TRBJ2-1; no definite D call. CDR3 length: 15 amino acids. V lost 1 base, J lost 2 bases, and 9 bases lay in between. In germline, CDR1 is LNHDA, CDR2 SQIVND (reference sequence). In DNA form, the CDR3 reads TGTGCCAGTAGTATAGGAGTAGTAACCTACAATGAGCAGTTCTTC. Encoded protein: CASSIGVVTYNEQFF.

Only a few counts were recorded for this clonotype. The rearrangement links TRBV2 to TRBJ1-1, with a possible D match to TRBD1 (5 bases). The CDR3 covers 14 residues. The germline CDR1 and CDR2 sequences are SNHLY and FYNNEI. Trimming shortened V by 2 bases and J by 11 bases, and 18 bases separated the two germline ends. The DNA of the CDR3 is TGTGCCAGCAGTGAAATTGATAGGGGACTGGGGGCTTTCTTT. It encodes CASSEIDRGLGAFF.